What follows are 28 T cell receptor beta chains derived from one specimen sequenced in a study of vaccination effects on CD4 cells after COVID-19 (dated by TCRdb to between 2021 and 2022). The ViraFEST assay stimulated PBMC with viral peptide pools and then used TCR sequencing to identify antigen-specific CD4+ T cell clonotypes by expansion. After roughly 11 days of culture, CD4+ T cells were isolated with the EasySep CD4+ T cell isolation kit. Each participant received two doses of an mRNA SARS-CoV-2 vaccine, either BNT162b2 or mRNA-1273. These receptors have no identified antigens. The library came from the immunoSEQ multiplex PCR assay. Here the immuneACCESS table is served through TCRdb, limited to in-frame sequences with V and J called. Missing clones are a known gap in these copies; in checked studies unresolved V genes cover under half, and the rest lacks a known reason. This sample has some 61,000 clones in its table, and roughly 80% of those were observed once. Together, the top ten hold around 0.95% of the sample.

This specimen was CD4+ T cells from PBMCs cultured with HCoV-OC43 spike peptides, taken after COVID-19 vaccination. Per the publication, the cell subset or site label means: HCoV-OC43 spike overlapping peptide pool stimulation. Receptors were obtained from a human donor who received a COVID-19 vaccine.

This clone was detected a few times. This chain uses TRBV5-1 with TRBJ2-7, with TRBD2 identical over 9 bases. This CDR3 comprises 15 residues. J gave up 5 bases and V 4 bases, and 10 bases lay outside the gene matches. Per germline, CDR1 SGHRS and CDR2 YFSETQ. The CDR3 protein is CASSRGSGGINEQYV. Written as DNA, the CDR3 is TGCGCCAGCAGCCGGGGCAGCGGGGGGATCAACGAGCAGTACGTC.

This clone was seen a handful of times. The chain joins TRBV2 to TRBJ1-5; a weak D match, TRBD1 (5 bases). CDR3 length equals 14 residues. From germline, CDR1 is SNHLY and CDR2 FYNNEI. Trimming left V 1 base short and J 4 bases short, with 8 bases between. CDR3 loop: CASSEGRGNQPQHF. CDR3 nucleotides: TGTGCCAGCAGTGAAGGACGGGGGAATCAGCCCCAGCATTTT.

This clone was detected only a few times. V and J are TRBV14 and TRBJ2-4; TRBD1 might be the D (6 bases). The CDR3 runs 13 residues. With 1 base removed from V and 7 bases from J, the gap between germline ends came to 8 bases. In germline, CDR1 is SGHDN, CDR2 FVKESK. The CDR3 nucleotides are TGTGCCAGCAGCCAAGGGACAGCCAACATTCAGTACTTC. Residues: CASSQGTANIQYF.

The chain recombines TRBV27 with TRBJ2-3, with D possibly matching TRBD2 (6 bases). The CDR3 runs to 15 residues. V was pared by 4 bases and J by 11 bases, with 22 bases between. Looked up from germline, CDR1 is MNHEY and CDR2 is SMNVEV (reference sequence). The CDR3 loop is CASSSTGTAGGGQYF. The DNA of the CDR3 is TGTGCCAGCAGTTCCACCGGGACGGCCGGGGGTGGGCAGTATTTT.

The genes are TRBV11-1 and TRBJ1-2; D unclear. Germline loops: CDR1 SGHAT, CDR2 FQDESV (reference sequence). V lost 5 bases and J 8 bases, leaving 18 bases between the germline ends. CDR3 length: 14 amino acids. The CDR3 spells CASSHSTVPGGYTF. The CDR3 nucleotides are TGTGCCAGCAGCCATTCCACCGTTCCCGGCGGCTACACCTTC. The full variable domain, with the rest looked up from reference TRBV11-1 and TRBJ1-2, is EAEVAQSPRYKITEKSQAVAFWCDPISGHATLYWYRQILGQGPELLVQFQDESVVDDSQLPKDRFSAERLKGVDSTLKIQPAELGDSAMYLCASSHSTVPGGYTFGSGTRLTVV.

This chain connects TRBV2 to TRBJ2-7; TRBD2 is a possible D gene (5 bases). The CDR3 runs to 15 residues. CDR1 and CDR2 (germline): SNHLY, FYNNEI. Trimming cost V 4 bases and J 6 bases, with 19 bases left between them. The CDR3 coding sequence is TGTGCCAGCAGTGTTTTTTCCGGGGAAATGGGCGAGCAGTACGTC. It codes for CASSVFSGEMGEQYV.

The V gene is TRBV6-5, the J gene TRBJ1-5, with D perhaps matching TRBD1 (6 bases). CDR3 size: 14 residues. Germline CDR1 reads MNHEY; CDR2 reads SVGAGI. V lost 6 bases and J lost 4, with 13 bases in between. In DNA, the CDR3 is TGTGCCAGCAGAACGACAGGTCCTAATCAGCCCCAGCATTTT. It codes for CASRTTGPNQPQHF.

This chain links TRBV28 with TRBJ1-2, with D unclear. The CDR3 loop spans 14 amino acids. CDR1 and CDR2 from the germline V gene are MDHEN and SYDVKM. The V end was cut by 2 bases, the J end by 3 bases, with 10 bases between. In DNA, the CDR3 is TGTGCCAGCAGTTTAATCCAATCTCACTATGGCTACACCTTC. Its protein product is CASSLIQSHYGYTF.

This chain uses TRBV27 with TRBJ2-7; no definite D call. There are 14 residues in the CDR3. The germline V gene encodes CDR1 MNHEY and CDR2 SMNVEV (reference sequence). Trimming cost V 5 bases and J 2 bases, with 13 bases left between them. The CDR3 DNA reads TGTGCCAGCAGTCCTATTGCCAAACCCTACGAGCAGTACGTC. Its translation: CASSPIAKPYEQYV.

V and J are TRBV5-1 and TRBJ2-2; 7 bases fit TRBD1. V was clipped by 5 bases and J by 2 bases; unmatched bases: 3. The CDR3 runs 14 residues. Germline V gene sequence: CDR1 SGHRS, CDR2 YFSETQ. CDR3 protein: CASRTGANTGELFF. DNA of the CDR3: TGCGCCAGCAGAACAGGGGCAAACACCGGGGAGCTGTTTTTT.

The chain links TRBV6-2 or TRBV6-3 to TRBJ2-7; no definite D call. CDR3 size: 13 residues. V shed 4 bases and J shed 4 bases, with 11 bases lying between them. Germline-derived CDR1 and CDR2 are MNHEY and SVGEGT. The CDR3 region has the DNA TGTGCCAGCAGTTTTCAATCATATTACGAGCAGTACGTC. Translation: CASSFQSYYEQYV.

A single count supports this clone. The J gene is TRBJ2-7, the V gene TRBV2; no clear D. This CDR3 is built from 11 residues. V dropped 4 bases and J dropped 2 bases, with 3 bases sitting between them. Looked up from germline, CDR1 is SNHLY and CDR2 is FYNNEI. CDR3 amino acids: CASSAAYEQYV. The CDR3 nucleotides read TGTGCCAGCAGTGCCGCCTACGAGCAGTACGTC.

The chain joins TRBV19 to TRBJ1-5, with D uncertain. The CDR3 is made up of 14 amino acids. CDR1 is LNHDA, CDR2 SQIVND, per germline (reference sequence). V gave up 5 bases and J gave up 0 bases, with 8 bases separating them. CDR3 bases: TGTGCCAGTAGTCGGACGGATAGCAATCAGCCCCAGCATTTT. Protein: CASSRTDSNQPQHF.

The CDR3 here is CASSLSDSRNAKNIQYF. For the CDR3, the DNA is TGTGCCAGCAGCTTGTCCGACAGCCGAAATGCCAAAAACATTCAGTACTTC. The chain carries TRBV5-6 and TRBJ2-4; TRBD1 might be the D (5 bases). The CDR3 covers 17 residues. Trimming removed 1 base at V and 1 base at J, with 15 bases between. Germline loops: CDR1 SGHDT, CDR2 YYEEEE.

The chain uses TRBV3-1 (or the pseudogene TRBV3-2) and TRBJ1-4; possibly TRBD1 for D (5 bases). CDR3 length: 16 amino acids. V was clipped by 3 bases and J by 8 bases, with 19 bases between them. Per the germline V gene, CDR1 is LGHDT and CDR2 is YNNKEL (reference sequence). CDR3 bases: TGTGCCAGCAGCCAGAGGACACCCTTAGCGGGGGAAAAACTGTTTTTT. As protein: CASSQRTPLAGEKLFF.

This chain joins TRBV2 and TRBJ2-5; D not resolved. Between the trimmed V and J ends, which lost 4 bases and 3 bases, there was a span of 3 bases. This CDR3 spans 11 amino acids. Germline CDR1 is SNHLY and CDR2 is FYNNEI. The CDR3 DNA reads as TGTGCCAGCAGTGTCAAAGAGACCCAGTACTTC. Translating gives CASSVKETQYF.

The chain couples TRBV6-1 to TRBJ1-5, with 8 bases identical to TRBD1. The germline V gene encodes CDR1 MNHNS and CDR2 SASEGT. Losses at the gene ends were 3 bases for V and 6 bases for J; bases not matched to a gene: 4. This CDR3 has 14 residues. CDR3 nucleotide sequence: TGTGCCAGCAGTGAGGACAGGGCTATTCAGCCCCAGCATTTT. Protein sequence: CASSEDRAIQPQHF.

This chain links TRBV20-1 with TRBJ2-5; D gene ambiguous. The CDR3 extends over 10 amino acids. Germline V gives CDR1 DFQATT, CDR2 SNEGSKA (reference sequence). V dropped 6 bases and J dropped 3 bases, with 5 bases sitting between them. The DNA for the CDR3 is TGCAGTGCCTGGAAAGAGACCCAGTACTTC. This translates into CSAWKETQYF.

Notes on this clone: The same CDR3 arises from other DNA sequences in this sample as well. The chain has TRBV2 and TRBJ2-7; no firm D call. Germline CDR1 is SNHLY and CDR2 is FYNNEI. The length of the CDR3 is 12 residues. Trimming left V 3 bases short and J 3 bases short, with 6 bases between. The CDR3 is CASSERVYEQYV. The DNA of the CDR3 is TGTGCCAGCAGTGAGCGCGTCTACGAGCAGTACGTC.

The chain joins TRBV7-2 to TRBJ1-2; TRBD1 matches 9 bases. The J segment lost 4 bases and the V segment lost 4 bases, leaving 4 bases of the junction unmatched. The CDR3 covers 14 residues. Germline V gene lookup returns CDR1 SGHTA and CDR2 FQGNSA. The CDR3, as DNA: TGTGCCAGCAGCTCGGGACAGGGTACCTATGGCTACACCTTC. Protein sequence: CASSSGQGTYGYTF.

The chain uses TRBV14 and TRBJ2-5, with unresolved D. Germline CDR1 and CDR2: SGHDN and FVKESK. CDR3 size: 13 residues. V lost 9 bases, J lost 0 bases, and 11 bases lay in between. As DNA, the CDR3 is TGTGCCAGTAAGTTGGAGAACCAAGAGACCCAGTACTTC. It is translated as CASKLENQETQYF. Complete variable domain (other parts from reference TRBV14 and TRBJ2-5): EAGVTQFPSHSVIEKGQTVTLRCDPISGHDNLYWYRRVMGKEIKFLLHFVKESKQDESGMPNNRFLAERTGGTYSTLKVQPAELEDSGVYFCASKLENQETQYFGPGTRLLVL.

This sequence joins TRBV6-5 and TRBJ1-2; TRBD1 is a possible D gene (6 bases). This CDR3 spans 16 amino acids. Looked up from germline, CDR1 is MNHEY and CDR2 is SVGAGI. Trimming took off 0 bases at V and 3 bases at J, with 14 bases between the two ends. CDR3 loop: CASSYSRGGVDYGYTF. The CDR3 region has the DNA TGTGCCAGCAGTTACTCACGAGGGGGGGTGGACTATGGCTACACCTTC.

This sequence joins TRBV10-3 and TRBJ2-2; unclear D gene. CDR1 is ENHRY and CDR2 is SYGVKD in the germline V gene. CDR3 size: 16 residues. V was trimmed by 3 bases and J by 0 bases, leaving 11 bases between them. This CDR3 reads CAISDRLFANTGELFF. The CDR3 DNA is TGTGCCATCAGTGACAGGTTGTTCGCGAACACCGGGGAGCTGTTTTTT.

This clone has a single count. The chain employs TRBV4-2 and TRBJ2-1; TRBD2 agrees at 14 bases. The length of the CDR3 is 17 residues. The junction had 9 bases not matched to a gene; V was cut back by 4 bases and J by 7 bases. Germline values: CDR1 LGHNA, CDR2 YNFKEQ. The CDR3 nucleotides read TGTGCCAGCAGCCGCCGAGCGACTAGCGGGGGGGCGAATGAGCAGTTCTTC. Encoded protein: CASSRRATSGGANEQFF.

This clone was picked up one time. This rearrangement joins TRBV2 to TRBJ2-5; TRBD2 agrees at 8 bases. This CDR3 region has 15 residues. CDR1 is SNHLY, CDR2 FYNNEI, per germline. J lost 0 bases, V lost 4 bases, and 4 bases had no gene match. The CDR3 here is CASSVAGRDQETQYF. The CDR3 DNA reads TGTGCCAGCAGTGTAGCGGGACGGGACCAAGAGACCCAGTACTTC.

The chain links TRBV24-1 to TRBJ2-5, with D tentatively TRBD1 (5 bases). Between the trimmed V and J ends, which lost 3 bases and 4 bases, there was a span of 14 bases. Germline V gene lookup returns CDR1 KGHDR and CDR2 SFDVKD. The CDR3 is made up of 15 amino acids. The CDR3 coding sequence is TGTGCCACCAGTGATCTGGGGCAGGGTCTAGAGACCCAGTACTTC. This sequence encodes CATSDLGQGLETQYF.

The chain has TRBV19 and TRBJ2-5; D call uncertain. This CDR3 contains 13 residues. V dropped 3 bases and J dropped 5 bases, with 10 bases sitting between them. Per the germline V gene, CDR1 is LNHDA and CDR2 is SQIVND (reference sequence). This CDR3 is CASSIAPPETQYF. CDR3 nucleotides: TGTGCCAGTAGTATCGCCCCCCCCGAGACCCAGTACTTC. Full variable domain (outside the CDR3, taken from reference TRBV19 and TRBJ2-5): DGGITQSPKYLFRKEGQNVTLSCEQNLNHDAMYWYRQDPGQGLRLIYYSQIVNDFQKGDIAEGYSVSREKKESFPLTVTSAQKNPTAFYLCASSIAPPETQYFGPGTRLLVL.

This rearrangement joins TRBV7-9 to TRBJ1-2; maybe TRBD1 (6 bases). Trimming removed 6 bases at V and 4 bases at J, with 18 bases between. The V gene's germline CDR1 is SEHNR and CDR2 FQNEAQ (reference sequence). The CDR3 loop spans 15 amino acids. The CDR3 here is CASSHDTTGIYGYTF. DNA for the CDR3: TGTGCCAGCAGTCATGACACGACAGGAATCTATGGCTACACCTTC.